The 25 T cell receptor beta chains below all came from one sample that was sequenced in a study of blood T cell repertoires in COVID-19. Here immunoSEQ multiplex PCR was the method, and the copy in TCRdb shows in-frame clones only, minus some. Among about 97,000 clones listed, approximately 87% were seen once. Sequenced input: peripheral blood. These receptor sequences come from a human donor in a cohort sampled during active COVID-19.

This clone was seen a single time. The rearrangement links TRBV6-5 to TRBJ1-2; 7 nucleotides agree with TRBD1. CDR1 and CDR2 (germline): MNHEY, SVGAGI. CDR3 size: 15 residues. J gave up 8 bases and V 0 bases, and 9 bases lay outside the gene matches. CDR3 coding DNA: TGTGCCAGCAGTTACTCCACCCGGGACAGAGGGGGCTACACCTTC. This sequence encodes CASSYSTRDRGGYTF.

J is TRBJ1-4 and V is TRBV20-1; D uncertain. Trimming removed 3 bases at V and 0 bases at J, with 14 bases between. The CDR3 spans 16 residues. Germline V gene data show CDR1 as DFQATT and CDR2 as SNEGSKA (reference sequence). CDR3 bases: TGCAGTGCTAGTCGACCGCCAACTACAACTAATGAAAAACTGTTTTTT. Amino acid sequence: CSASRPPTTTNEKLFF.

The CDR3 nucleotides read TGCGCCAGCAGCGGGGCCTGGGAAGAAGATTCACCCCTCCACTTT. It specifies CASSGAWEEDSPLHF. The chain employs TRBV5-1 and TRBJ1-6; maybe TRBD1 (5 bases). The V gene's germline CDR1 is SGHRS and CDR2 YFSETQ. There are 15 residues in the CDR3. V lost 4 bases, J lost 8 bases, and 16 bases lay in between.

The V call is TRBV20-1, the J call TRBJ2-7, with 11 positions matching TRBD2. The CDR3 loop spans 14 amino acids. V lost 3 bases, J lost 4 bases, and 5 bases stayed unmatched. The V gene's germline CDR1 is DFQATT and CDR2 SNEGSKA (reference sequence). CDR3 protein: CSASLAGGPYEQYF. The DNA of the CDR3 is TGCAGTGCTAGTTTAGCGGGAGGGCCGTACGAGCAGTACTTC.

The chain employs TRBV28 and TRBJ2-7, with D possibly TRBD1 on 6 matching bases. CDR1 MDHEN and CDR2 SYDVKM come from the germline V gene. Between the trimmed V and J ends, which lost 2 bases and 6 bases, there was a span of 14 bases. This CDR3 region has 14 residues. Here the CDR3 DNA reads TGTGCCAGCAGTTTAAGGAGCACAGGGCGCGAGCAGTACTTC. Translation: CASSLRSTGREQYF.

The chain carries TRBV2 and TRBJ2-3, with TRBD1 matching over 7 bases. Trimming removed 2 bases from V and 5 bases from J; junction bases left unmatched: 10. The germline V gene encodes CDR1 SNHLY and CDR2 FYNNEI. This CDR3 has 16 residues. CDR3 in DNA: TGTGCCAGCAGTGAATCGACAGGGTTAAGTGAAGATACGCAGTATTTT. This codes for CASSESTGLSEDTQYF.

The rearrangement uses TRBV7-2 and TRBJ2-4; D is undetermined. The V gene's germline CDR1 is SGHTA and CDR2 FQGNSA. Trimming cost V 3 bases and J 5 bases, with 8 bases left between them. This CDR3 is built from 13 residues. CDR3 bases: TGTGCCAGCAGCTTCTCCGCAGAAAACATTCAGTACTTC. Translation: CASSFSAENIQYF.

The chain joins TRBV15 to TRBJ2-3, with 7 bases lining up with TRBD2. The CDR3 loop spans 18 amino acids. The junction had 15 bases not matched to a gene; V was cut back by 0 bases and J by 6 bases. In germline, CDR1 is LNHNV, CDR2 YYDKDF (reference sequence). The CDR3 protein is CATSRELPVWEGEDTQYF. The CDR3 DNA reads TGTGCCACCAGCAGAGAACTGCCGGTGTGGGAGGGCGAGGATACGCAGTATTTT.

V is TRBV6-6 and J is TRBJ1-5; 7 positions agree with TRBD1. CDR1 is MNHNY and CDR2 is SVGAGI in the germline V gene (reference sequence). This CDR3 comprises 13 residues. The V gene end was trimmed by 5 bases and the J gene end by 4 bases; junction bases not matched to a gene: 2. This CDR3 is CASSIQGNQPQHF. CDR3 DNA sequence: TGTGCCAGCAGTATACAGGGGAATCAGCCCCAGCATTTT.

This clone was recorded a few times. The chain employs TRBV28 and TRBJ1-2; D gene unclear. V was cut by 7 bases and J by 5 bases, with 11 bases left in between. CDR1 is MDHEN and CDR2 is SYDVKM in the germline V gene. The CDR3 runs to 12 residues. The CDR3 DNA reads TGTGCCAGCACCGAGGGCGAGTATGGCTACACCTTC. Encoded protein: CASTEGEYGYTF.

The DNA for the CDR3 is TGCGCCAGCAGCCCCTATACTAGCGGGGGGTCGGCCGATACGCAGTATTTT. It codes for CASSPYTSGGSADTQYF. The gene calls are TRBV5-1 and TRBJ2-3, with TRBD2 identical over 12 bases. CDR1 is SGHRS, CDR2 YFSETQ, per germline. The junction had 12 bases not matched to a gene; V was cut back by 4 bases and J by 6 bases. CDR3 length: 17 amino acids.

The chain carries TRBV7-2 and TRBJ2-5; 14 positions agree with TRBD2. CDR1 and CDR2 from the germline V gene are SGHTA and FQGNSA. Trimming cost V 4 bases and J 4 bases; bases outside gene matches: 5. The CDR3 is 16 residues long. CDR3: CASSWGTSGSRETQYF. The CDR3 bases are TGTGCCAGCAGCTGGGGGACTAGCGGGAGTAGAGAGACCCAGTACTTC.

V usage is TRBV2 and J usage is TRBJ2-7; 9 bases match TRBD1. The trim removed 6 bases at V and 1 base at J, leaving 10 bases unmatched. Germline V gene sequence: CDR1 SNHLY, CDR2 FYNNEI. The CDR3 contains 16 residues. Here the CDR3 reads CASRRERDRASYEQYF. CDR3 in DNA: TGTGCCAGCAGGCGGGAAAGGGACAGGGCTTCCTACGAGCAGTACTTC. Drawing the rest from reference TRBV2 and TRBJ2-7, the complete variable domain is EPEVTQTPSHQVTQMGQEVILRCVPISNHLYFYWYRQILGQKVEFLVSFYNNEISEKSEIFDDQFSVERPDGSNFTLKIRSTKLEDSAMYFCASRRERDRASYEQYFGPGTRLTVT.

The chain is built from TRBV9 and TRBJ2-1; 13 bases are a match to TRBD2. Trimming took 4 bases from V and 4 from J; bases not matched to a gene: 5. The CDR3 has 16 residues. Germline values: CDR1 SGDLS, CDR2 YYNGEE. CDR3 amino acids: CASSPRLAGGYNEQFF. CDR3 DNA sequence: TGTGCCAGCAGCCCCCGACTAGCGGGAGGTTACAATGAGCAGTTCTTC.

This sequence joins TRBV28 and TRBJ2-7, with D tentatively TRBD2 (5 bases). Germline CDR1 and CDR2: MDHEN and SYDVKM. V lost 2 bases and J 5 bases, leaving 13 bases between the germline ends. The CDR3 covers 14 residues. The CDR3 region has the DNA TGTGCCAGCAGTTTACCCGGGGATGGGGACGAGCAGTACTTC. This translates into CASSLPGDGDEQYF.

The chain has TRBV4-1 and TRBJ1-2, with 7 bases aligning to TRBD1. Germline CDR1 and CDR2: MGHRA and YSYEKL. The CDR3 loop spans 14 amino acids. The V gene end was trimmed by 4 bases and the J gene end by 7 bases; junction bases not matched to a gene: 9. The CDR3 reads CASSLSGGSGGYTF. In DNA, the CDR3 is TGCGCCAGCAGCCTCTCAGGGGGGAGCGGTGGCTACACCTTC.

This clone has just one count. The V gene is TRBV11-3, the J gene TRBJ2-1; 11 bases are shared with TRBD2. CDR1 SGHNT and CDR2 YENEEA come from the germline V gene. The CDR3 spans 16 residues. V shed 3 bases and J 0 bases; nucleotides not matched to a gene: 1. The CDR3 sequence: CASSFSGRGSYNEQFF. DNA of the CDR3: TGTGCCAGCAGCTTTAGCGGGAGGGGCTCCTACAATGAGCAGTTCTTC.

V gene TRBV5-4 combines with J gene TRBJ1-1; D is undetermined. Trimming removed 4 bases at V and 5 bases at J, with 15 bases between. The CDR3 sequence is 14 residues long. Germline V gene lookup returns CDR1 SGHNT and CDR2 YYREEE (reference sequence). This CDR3 is CASSAPSRGTEAFF. For the CDR3, the DNA is TGTGCCAGCAGCGCCCCCTCCCGGGGTACTGAAGCTTTCTTT.

The chain uses TRBV5-1 and TRBJ2-1, with 8 bases lining up with TRBD1. Germline V gene sequence: CDR1 SGHRS, CDR2 YFSETQ. The CDR3 has 13 residues. V gave up 2 bases and J gave up 6 bases; unmatched junction bases: 1. CDR3 amino acids: CASSLGQGNEQFF. The CDR3 DNA is TGCGCCAGCAGCTTAGGACAGGGCAATGAGCAGTTCTTC.

The chain couples TRBV5-4 to TRBJ1-1, with D possibly matching TRBD1 (5 bases). Trimming took 4 bases from V and 4 from J, leaving 17 bases between them. Per the germline V gene, CDR1 is SGHNT and CDR2 is YYREEE (reference sequence). The length of the CDR3 is 15 residues. CDR3 nucleotides: TGTGCCAGCAGCCCGCAGGGCCCCGGTAGCACTGAAGCTTTCTTT. It specifies CASSPQGPGSTEAFF.

The rearrangement links TRBV19 to TRBJ2-3; 8 positions match TRBD2. Per the germline V gene, CDR1 is LNHDA and CDR2 is SQIVND (reference sequence). This CDR3 region has 14 residues. V gave up 8 bases and J gave up 2 bases; unmatched junction bases: 6. The CDR3 reads CASAPGLDTDTQYF. The CDR3 coding sequence is TGTGCCAGTGCCCCGGGACTAGACACAGATACGCAGTATTTT.

The V call is TRBV7-9, the J call TRBJ1-1; 9 nucleotides align to TRBD1. V shed 1 base, J shed 0 bases, and the junction held 12 bases outside the gene matches. Germline CDR1 SEHNR, CDR2 FQNEAQ (reference sequence). The CDR3 has 19 amino acids. In DNA, the CDR3 is TGTGCCAGCAGCTTAGGTATCGCGGACAGGGGCCTAATGAACACTGAAGCTTTCTTT. Translating it yields CASSLGIADRGLMNTEAFF.

The chain combines TRBV11-2 with TRBJ2-5, with D unresolved. Germline loops: CDR1 SGHAT, CDR2 FQNNGV. The CDR3 is 13 amino acids. Deletions cut 1 base from V and 3 bases from J, with 6 bases between. CDR3 residues: CASSLAREETQYF. In nucleotides, the CDR3 is TGTGCCAGCAGCTTAGCCCGGGAAGAGACCCAGTACTTC.

The chain has TRBV19 and TRBJ1-1; D gene ambiguous. The CDR3 contains 13 residues. Germline V gene data show CDR1 as LNHDA and CDR2 as SQIVND (reference sequence). Trimming took off 4 bases at V and 3 bases at J, with 9 bases between the two ends. The CDR3 loop reads CASSTRWDTEAFF. CDR3 in DNA: TGTGCCAGTAGTACCAGGTGGGACACTGAAGCTTTCTTT.

CDR3 loop: CASSVGGQAVSNSPLHF. The CDR3 coding sequence is TGTGCCAGCAGTGTAGGGGGCCAGGCAGTCTCCAATTCACCCCTCCACTTT. J is TRBJ1-6 and V is TRBV2; 7 positions match TRBD1. Looked up from germline, CDR1 is SNHLY and CDR2 is FYNNEI. The CDR3 is made up of 17 amino acids. J was trimmed by 7 bases and V by 4 bases; bases with no gene match: 13.